This T cell receptor beta chain was identified in a study of CD8 T cells in ankylosing spondylitis. Points from the study as a whole: Certain motif variants had earlier appeared in reactive arthritis synovial fluid and blood. Reportedly, matched ankylosing spondylitis synovial fluid was significantly enriched for disease-linked clones. A motif in TCR beta, a set of under ten highly homologous variants, appeared characteristic of ankylosing spondylitis blood.

Worth noting for this clonotype: Its specificity is unknown. A much more abundant neighbour one base away suggests this may be a read error.

The CDR3 has 19 residues. Trimming cost V 5 bases and J 2 bases; bases outside gene matches: 13. The germline V gene has CDR1 SGHAT and CDR2 FQDESV (reference sequence). Molecular-barcoded quantitative 5'-RACE produced these TCR beta libraries. TCRdb called the 5' RACE reads again in MiXCR, with one record for every CDR3 protein. The repertoire holds around 490,000 distinct CDR3 sequences, with approximately 5.3% as singletons. V gene TRBV11-1 combines with J gene TRBJ2-1; 12 bases agree with TRBD1. Sequencing was done on a sample of blood, either unsorted or a sorted T cell fraction (not recorded which). The sequence was collected from a male donor with ankylosing spondylitis. The CDR3 region is CASSSGGQGAYPTYNEQFF. CDR3 bases: TGTGCCAGCAGCAGCGGGGGACAGGGGGCTTATCCCACCTACAATGAGCAGTTCTTC.